This T cell receptor (beta chain) appears in the sequencing data of a study of cytomegalovirus exposure and HLA in healthy donors. The study, taken as a whole, reports: Immune exposure information available was restricted to CMV serostatus.

Primers: 60 Vbeta forward and 13 Jbeta reverse. Profiling relied on immunoSEQ multiplex PCR, and the TCRdb table lists in-frame clones only, not all of them. The sample contains approximately 150,000 clones, 60% to 80% of which appear only once. As to this clone: Its specificity is unknown.

Unmatched junction bases numbered 12, after V lost 4 bases and J lost 0 bases. The CDR3 runs 19 residues. Per germline, CDR1 SGHDT and CDR2 YYEEEE. Sequencing was performed on PBMCs. The rearrangement joins TRBV5-6 to TRBJ2-7, with 14 bases aligning to TRBD2. The receptor comes from a male donor in good health and CMV-seronegative. The CDR3 is CASSAYGTSGRSGSYEQYF. In nucleotides, the CDR3 is TGTGCCAGCAGCGCCTACGGGACTAGCGGGAGAAGTGGCTCCTACGAGCAGTACTTC.